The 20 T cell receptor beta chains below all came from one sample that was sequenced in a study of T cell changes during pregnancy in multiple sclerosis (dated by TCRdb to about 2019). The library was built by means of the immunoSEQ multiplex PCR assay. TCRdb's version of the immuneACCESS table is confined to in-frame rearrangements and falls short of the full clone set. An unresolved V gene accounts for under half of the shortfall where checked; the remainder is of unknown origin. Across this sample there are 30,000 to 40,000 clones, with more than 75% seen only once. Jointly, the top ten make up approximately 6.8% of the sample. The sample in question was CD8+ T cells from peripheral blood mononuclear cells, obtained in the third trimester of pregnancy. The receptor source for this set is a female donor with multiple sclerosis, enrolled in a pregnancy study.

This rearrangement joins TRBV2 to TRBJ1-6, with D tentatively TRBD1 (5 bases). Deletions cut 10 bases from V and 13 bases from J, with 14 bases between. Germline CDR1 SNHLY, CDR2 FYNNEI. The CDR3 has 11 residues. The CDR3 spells CATAGGGPLHF. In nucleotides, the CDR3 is TGTGCCACCGCAGGCGGGGGTCCCCTCCACTTT. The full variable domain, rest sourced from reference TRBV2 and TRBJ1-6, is EPEVTQTPSHQVTQMGQEVILRCVPISNHLYFYWYRQILGQKVEFLVSFYNNEISEKSEIFDDQFSVERPDGSNFTLKIRSTKLEDSAMYFCATAGGGPLHFGNGTRLTVT.

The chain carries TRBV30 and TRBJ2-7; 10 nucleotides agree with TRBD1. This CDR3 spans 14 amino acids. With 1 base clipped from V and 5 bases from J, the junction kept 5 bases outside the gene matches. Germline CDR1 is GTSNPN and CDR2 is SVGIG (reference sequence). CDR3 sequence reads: CAWSGGTGAHEQYF. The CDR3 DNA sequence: TGTGCCTGGAGTGGGGGGACAGGGGCCCACGAGCAGTACTTC.

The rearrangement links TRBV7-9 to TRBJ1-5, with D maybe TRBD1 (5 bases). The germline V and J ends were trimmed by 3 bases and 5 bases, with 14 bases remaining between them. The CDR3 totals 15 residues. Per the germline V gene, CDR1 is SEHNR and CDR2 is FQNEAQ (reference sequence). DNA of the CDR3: TGTGCCAGCAGCTTTAGTGCGGCGGGGGATCAGCCCCAGCATTTT. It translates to CASSFSAAGDQPQHF.

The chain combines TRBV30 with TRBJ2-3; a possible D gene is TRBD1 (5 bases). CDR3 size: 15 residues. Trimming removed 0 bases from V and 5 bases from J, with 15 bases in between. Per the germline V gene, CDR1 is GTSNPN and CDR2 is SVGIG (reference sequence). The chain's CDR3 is CAWSVGALSVDTQYF. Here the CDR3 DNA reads TGTGCCTGGAGTGTAGGGGCGTTAAGTGTAGATACGCAGTATTTT.

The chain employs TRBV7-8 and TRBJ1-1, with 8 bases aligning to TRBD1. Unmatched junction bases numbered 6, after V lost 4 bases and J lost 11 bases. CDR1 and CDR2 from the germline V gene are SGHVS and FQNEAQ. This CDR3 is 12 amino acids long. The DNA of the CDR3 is TGTGCCAGCAGCTCCGGACAGGGAGAGGCTTTCTTT. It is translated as CASSSGQGEAFF.

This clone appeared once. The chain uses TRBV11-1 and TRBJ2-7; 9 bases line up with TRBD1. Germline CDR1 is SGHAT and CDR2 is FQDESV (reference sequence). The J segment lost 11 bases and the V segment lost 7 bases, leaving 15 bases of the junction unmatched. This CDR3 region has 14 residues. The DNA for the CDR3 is TGTGCCAGCACCCTCCTCGAGGGACAGGGAATGGAGTACTTC. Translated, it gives CASTLLEGQGMEYF.

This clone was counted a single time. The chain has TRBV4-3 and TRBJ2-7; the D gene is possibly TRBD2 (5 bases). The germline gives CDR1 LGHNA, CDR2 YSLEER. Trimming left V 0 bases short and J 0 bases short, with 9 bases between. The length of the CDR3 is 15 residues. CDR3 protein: CASSQDRGSSYEQYF. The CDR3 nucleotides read TGCGCCAGCAGCCAAGATCGGGGAAGCTCCTACGAGCAGTACTTC.

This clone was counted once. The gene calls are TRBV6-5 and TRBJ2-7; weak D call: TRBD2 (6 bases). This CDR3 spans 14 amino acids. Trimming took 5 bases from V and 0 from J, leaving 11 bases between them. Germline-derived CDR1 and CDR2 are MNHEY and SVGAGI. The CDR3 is CASSTGRSSYEQYF. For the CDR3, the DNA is TGTGCCAGCAGTACGGGGAGGAGCTCCTACGAGCAGTACTTC.

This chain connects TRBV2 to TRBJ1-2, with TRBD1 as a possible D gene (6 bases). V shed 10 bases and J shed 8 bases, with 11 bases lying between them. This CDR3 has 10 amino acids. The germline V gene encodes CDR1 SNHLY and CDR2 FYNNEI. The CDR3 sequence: CATYREGYTF. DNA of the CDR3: TGTGCCACCTACAGGGAAGGCTACACCTTC.

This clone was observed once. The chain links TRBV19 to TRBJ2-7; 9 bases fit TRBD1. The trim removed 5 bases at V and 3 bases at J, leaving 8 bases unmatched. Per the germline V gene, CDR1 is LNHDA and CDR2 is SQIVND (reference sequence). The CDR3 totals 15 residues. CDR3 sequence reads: CASSYGTGTFYEQYF. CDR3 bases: TGTGCCAGTAGTTACGGGACAGGGACCTTCTACGAGCAGTACTTC.

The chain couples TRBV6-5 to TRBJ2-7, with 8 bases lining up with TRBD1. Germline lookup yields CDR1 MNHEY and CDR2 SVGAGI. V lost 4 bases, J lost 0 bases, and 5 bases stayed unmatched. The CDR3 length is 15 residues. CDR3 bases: TGTGCCAGCAGTTTCAGGACAGGGATCTCCTACGAGCAGTACTTC. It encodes CASSFRTGISYEQYF.

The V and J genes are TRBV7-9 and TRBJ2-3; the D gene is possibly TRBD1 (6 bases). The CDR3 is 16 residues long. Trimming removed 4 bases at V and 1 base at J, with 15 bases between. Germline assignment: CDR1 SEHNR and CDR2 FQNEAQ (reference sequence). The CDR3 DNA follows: TGTGCCAGCAGCTCACAGGGCGAAGGGGGCACAGATACGCAGTATTTT. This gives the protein CASSSQGEGGTDTQYF.

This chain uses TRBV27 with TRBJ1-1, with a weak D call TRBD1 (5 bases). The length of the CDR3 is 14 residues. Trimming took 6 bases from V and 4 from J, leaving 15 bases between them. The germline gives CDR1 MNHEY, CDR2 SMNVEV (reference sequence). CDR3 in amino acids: CASSWGRASTEAFF. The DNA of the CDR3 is TGTGCCAGCAGCTGGGGCAGGGCGAGCACTGAAGCTTTCTTT.

In nucleotides, the CDR3 is TGTGCCAGCAGCTTTCCGGAGGTCGGCACTGAAGCTTTCTTT. Translating gives CASSFPEVGTEAFF. V gene TRBV7-9 combines with J gene TRBJ1-1; D remains ambiguous. Germline V gene lookup returns CDR1 SEHNR and CDR2 FQNEAQ (reference sequence). V lost 3 bases and J 4 bases, leaving 12 bases between the germline ends. The CDR3 extends over 14 amino acids. Based on the CDR3 plus reference TRBV7-9 and TRBJ1-1, the full variable domain is DTGVSQNPRHKITKRGQNVTFRCDPISEHNRLYWYRQTLGQGPEFLTYFQNEAQLEKSRLLSDRFSAERPKGSFSTLEIQRTEQGDSAMYLCASSFPEVGTEAFFGQGTRLTVV.

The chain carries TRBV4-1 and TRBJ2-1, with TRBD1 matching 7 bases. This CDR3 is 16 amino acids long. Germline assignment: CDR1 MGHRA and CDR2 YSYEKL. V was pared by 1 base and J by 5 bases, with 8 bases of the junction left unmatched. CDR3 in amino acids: CASSQATGEWDNEQFF. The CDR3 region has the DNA TGCGCCAGCAGCCAAGCCACAGGGGAATGGGACAATGAGCAGTTCTTC.

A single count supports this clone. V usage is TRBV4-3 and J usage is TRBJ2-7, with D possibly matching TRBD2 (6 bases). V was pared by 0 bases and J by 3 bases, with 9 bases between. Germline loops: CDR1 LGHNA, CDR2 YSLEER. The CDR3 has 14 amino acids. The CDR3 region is CASSQDPGGYEQYF. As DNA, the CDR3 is TGCGCCAGCAGCCAAGATCCCGGGGGCTACGAGCAGTACTTC.

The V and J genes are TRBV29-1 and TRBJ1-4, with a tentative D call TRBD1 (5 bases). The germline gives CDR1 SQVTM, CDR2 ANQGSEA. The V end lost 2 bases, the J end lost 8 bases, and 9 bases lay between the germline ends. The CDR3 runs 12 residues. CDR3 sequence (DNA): TGCAGCGTTGAATCGGCAGGGGAAAAACTGTTTTTT. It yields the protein CSVESAGEKLFF.

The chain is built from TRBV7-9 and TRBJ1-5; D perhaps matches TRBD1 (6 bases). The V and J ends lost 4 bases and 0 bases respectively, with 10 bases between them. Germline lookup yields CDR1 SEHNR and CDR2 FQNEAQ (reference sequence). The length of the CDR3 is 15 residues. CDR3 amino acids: CASSSVTGSNQPQHF. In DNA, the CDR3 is TGTGCCAGCAGCTCCGTGACAGGTAGCAATCAGCCCCAGCATTTT.

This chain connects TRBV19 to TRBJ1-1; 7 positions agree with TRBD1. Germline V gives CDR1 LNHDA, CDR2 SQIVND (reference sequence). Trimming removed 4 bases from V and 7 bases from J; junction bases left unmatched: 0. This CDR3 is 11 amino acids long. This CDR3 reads CASSRDSEAFF. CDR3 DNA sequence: TGTGCCAGTAGTAGGGACAGTGAAGCTTTCTTT.

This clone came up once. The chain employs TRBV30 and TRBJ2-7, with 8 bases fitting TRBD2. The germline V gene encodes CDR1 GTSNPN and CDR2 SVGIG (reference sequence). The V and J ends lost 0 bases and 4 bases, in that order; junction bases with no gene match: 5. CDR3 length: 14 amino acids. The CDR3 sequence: CAWSVGAGGYEQYF. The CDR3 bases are TGTGCCTGGAGTGTGGGCGCGGGGGGATACGAGCAGTACTTC.